A single sample gave rise to the 10 T cell receptor beta chains below, sequenced in a study of T cells in Graves' hyperthyroidism and ophthalmopathy. Using RNA transcripts as the source, TCR beta CDR3 regions were amplified. The primer set for the first-round RT-PCR of the TCR CDR3 was HTBI. One entry per CDR3 protein, called by TCRdb with MiXCR from the multiplex PCR reads. The table has about 710,000 distinct CDR3 sequences, about 15% seen once; the top ten hold around 7.7%. What was sequenced was blood. These receptors were collected from a man younger than 30 with Graves' hyperthyroidism.

Here the CDR3 DNA reads TGCAGCGTTGAAGAGAAGGATGGGATCTCGTACAATGAGCAGTTCTTC. Encoded protein: CSVEEKDGISYNEQFF. The chain carries TRBV29-1 and TRBJ2-1, with D unresolved. Looked up from germline, CDR1 is SQVTM and CDR2 is ANQGSEA. V gave up 0 bases and J gave up 4 bases, with 16 bases separating them. CDR3 length: 16 residues.

This clonotype was counted at least ten times. The gene calls are TRBV6-1 and TRBJ1-2; D unresolved. The CDR3 contains 13 residues. Germline V gene lookup returns CDR1 MNHNS and CDR2 SASEGT. V gave up 2 bases and J gave up 2 bases, with 6 bases separating them. The CDR3 nucleotides are TGTGCCAGCAGTGAATCGGAGAACTATGGCTACACCTTC. This gives the protein CASSESENYGYTF.

This sequence joins TRBV3-1 and TRBJ2-2, with TRBD2 matching over 12 bases. Trimming cost V 1 base and J 6 bases; bases outside gene matches: 3. The CDR3 consists of 16 residues. From germline, CDR1 is LGHDT and CDR2 YNNKEL (reference sequence). CDR3 nucleotide sequence: TGTGCCAGCAGCCAAGGGCCTAGCGGGAGGGCCGGGGAGCTGTTTTTT. It yields the protein CASSQGPSGRAGELFF.

This clonotype was seen only a few times. Here the CDR3 reads CASSEDVTTNEKLFF. In DNA, the CDR3 is TGTGCCAGCAGTGAAGACGTAACAACTAATGAAAAACTGTTTTTT. The chain is built from TRBV2 and TRBJ1-4; D is ambiguous. The V gene's germline CDR1 is SNHLY and CDR2 FYNNEI. V lost 1 base to trimming and J lost 0 bases, with 6 bases between them. CDR3 length: 15 residues.

About this clonotype itself: One base away lies a much larger clone, so this may be a sequencing read error. The V gene is TRBV7-9, the J gene TRBJ2-7; TRBD1 aligns across 10 bases. CDR3 length: 14 amino acids. Unmatched junction bases numbered 5, after V lost 7 bases and J lost 2 bases. Germline V gives CDR1 SEHNR, CDR2 FQNEAQ (reference sequence). The CDR3 loop reads CASNLGTGAYEQYF. CDR3 sequence (DNA): TGTGCCAGCAACCTCGGGACAGGGGCCTACGAGCAGTACTTC.

This clonotype was found many times. The gene calls are TRBV20-1 and TRBJ1-5; D unclear. The CDR3 totals 15 residues. CDR1 DFQATT and CDR2 SNEGSKA come from the germline V gene (reference sequence). The CDR3 reads CSGSSPWAVNQPQHF. DNA for the CDR3: TGCAGCGGCTCCTCTCCCTGGGCGGTGAATCAGCCCCAGCATTTT.

The gene calls are TRBV12-3 or TRBV12-4 and TRBJ1-2; 7 nucleotides agree with TRBD1. CDR3 size: 15 residues. Losses at the gene ends were 4 bases for V and 3 bases for J; bases not matched to a gene: 8. DNA for the CDR3: TGTGCCAGCAGTTCTACAGGGGTTCATCACTATGGCTACACCTTC. Encoded protein: CASSSTGVHHYGYTF.

The chain employs TRBV13 and TRBJ2-3; D call uncertain. The CDR3 runs 15 residues. With 5 bases removed from V and 1 base from J, the gap between germline ends came to 13 bases. Germline V gives CDR1 PRHDT, CDR2 FYEKMQ (reference sequence). CDR3 DNA sequence: TGTGCCAGCAGCCCGTGGAGTGGTCGCACAGATACGCAGTATTTT. This gives the protein CASSPWSGRTDTQYF.

The V call is TRBV4-1, the J call TRBJ2-2; TRBD1 matches 10 bases. The length of the CDR3 is 14 residues. Losses at the gene ends were 5 bases for V and 7 bases for J; bases not matched to a gene: 4. The germline V gene has CDR1 MGHRA and CDR2 YSYEKL. The CDR3 sequence: CASSGTGDNGELFF. As DNA, the CDR3 is TGCGCCAGCAGCGGGACAGGGGACAACGGGGAGCTGTTTTTT.

This clonotype was seen only a few times. The rearrangement joins TRBV11-2 to TRBJ2-7; TRBD2 agrees at 9 bases. The CDR3 totals 15 residues. Trimming cost V 4 bases and J 4 bases; bases outside gene matches: 8. The germline V gene encodes CDR1 SGHAT and CDR2 FQNNGV. The DNA for the CDR3 is TGTGCCAGCAGCTCCCCGGGACTAGCCCGATACGAGCAGTACTTC. It translates to CASSSPGLARYEQYF.